This T cell receptor (beta chain) derives from a study of blood T cell repertoires in COVID-19. Overall study: The United States, Italy and Spain provided the acute and convalescent COVID-19 samples. The analysed material was cDNA or gDNA that came from T cells, B-cell-depleted T cells, or PBMCs.

CDR3 size: 17 residues. Germline CDR1 SGHTA, CDR2 FQGNSA. Trimming shortened V by 2 bases and J by 2 bases, and 18 bases separated the two germline ends. The table came from immunoSEQ multiplex PCR; TCRdb's copy has only in-frame clones and leaves some out. The sample consists of more than 85,000 clones, over 65% of them appearing once. The sample taken for sequencing was peripheral blood. The chain recombines TRBV7-2 with TRBJ2-5; D is perhaps TRBD2 (7 bases). The origin of this receptor is a human donor in a cohort sampled during active COVID-19. The DNA for the CDR3 is TGTGCCAGCAGCTTATGGGGGGGCAGGCCAGATCAAGAGACCCAGTACTTC. The encoded protein is CASSLWGGRPDQETQYF. Using reference TRBV7-2 and TRBJ2-5 for the parts outside the CDR3, the full variable domain is GAGVSQSPSNKVTEKGKDVELRCDPISGHTALYWYRQSLGQGLEFLIYFQGNSAPDKSGLPSDRFSAERTGGSVSTLTIQRTQQEDSAVYLCASSLWGGRPDQETQYFGPGTRLLVL.